A single sample gave rise to the 23 T cell receptor beta chains below, sequenced in a study of T cells in Graves' hyperthyroidism and ophthalmopathy. What was amplified from RNA transcripts were TCR beta CDR3 regions. The HTBI primer set drove a first-round RT-PCR of the TCR CDR3. TCRdb processed the multiplex PCR reads anew with MiXCR; each CDR3 protein has one entry. The sample carries over 200,000 distinct CDR3 sequences, 17% recorded once. The sample comprised blood. These receptors originate from a man aged 45 to 65 with Graves' hyperthyroidism.

This clonotype was seen ten or more times. The genes are TRBV2 and TRBJ2-7, with a tentative D call TRBD1 (6 bases). V dropped 4 bases and J dropped 2 bases, with 12 bases sitting between them. Germline assignment: CDR1 SNHLY and CDR2 FYNNEI. The CDR3 length is 14 residues. CDR3 sequence (DNA): TGTGCCAGCAGTGGACAGGTTCGAACCTACGAGCAGTACTTC. Amino acid sequence: CASSGQVRTYEQYF.

Of note for this clonotype: The conserved final phenylalanine or tryptophan is absent from the CDR3, which likely points to a read error. This chain joins TRBV2 and TRBJ1-2; the D gene is possibly TRBD1 (5 bases). Germline CDR1 SNHLY, CDR2 FYNNEI. The CDR3 loop spans 16 amino acids. The germline V and J ends were trimmed by 1 base and 3 bases, with 15 bases remaining between them. The CDR3 spells CASSEVSGSSYYGYTL. The CDR3 DNA is TGTGCCAGCAGTGAAGTGTCAGGGAGCTCCTACTATGGCTACACCCTC.

This clonotype was seen at least ten times. The chain uses TRBV4-3 and TRBJ1-2; D not resolved. The CDR3 is 13 residues long. With 0 bases removed from V and 8 bases from J, the gap between germline ends came to 10 bases. Germline CDR1 reads LGHNA; CDR2 reads YSLEER. Here the CDR3 reads CASSQDGRQGYTF. CDR3 nucleotide sequence: TGCGCCAGCAGCCAAGATGGTCGTCAAGGCTACACCTTC.

This clonotype was detected only a few times. CDR3 sequence (DNA): TGTGCCACCAGTGATCCAAACAGGGGGAGGCAGTATTTT. The encoded protein is CATSDPNRGRQYF. This sequence joins TRBV24-1 and TRBJ2-3; 8 bases are shared with TRBD1. In germline, CDR1 is KGHDR, CDR2 SFDVKD. This CDR3 spans 13 amino acids. The V segment lost 3 bases and the J segment 11 bases; nucleotides outside the gene matches: 6.

This clonotype was observed at least ten times. The chain recombines TRBV5-1 with TRBJ2-7; possible D gene TRBD1, 6 bases. Trimming shortened V by 0 bases and J by 3 bases, and 10 bases separated the two germline ends. This CDR3 has 14 amino acids. CDR1 is SGHRS and CDR2 is YFSETQ in the germline V gene. The CDR3 loop is CASSLAVRGYEQYF. The CDR3 DNA follows: TGCGCCAGCAGCTTGGCCGTCAGGGGCTACGAGCAGTACTTC.

The chain couples TRBV3-1 to TRBJ1-2, with D perhaps TRBD1 (5 bases). Between the trimmed V and J ends, which lost 4 bases and 8 bases, there was a span of 26 bases. The germline CDR1 and CDR2 sequences are LGHDT and YNNKEL (reference sequence). This CDR3 has 17 residues. The CDR3 region is CASSLGGTGAGPTGYTF. CDR3 DNA: TGTGCCAGCAGCCTCGGGGGTACCGGGGCCGGTCCTACGGGCTACACCTTC.

This rearrangement joins TRBV6-2 or TRBV6-3 to TRBJ1-2, with 7 bases that match TRBD1. V trimming: 6 bases; J trimming: 6 bases; junction bases outside the gene matches: 7. In germline, CDR1 is MNHEY, CDR2 SVGEGT. This CDR3 comprises 13 residues. The DNA of the CDR3 is TGTGCCAGCAGGACCGGTACAGGGGATGGCTACACCTTC. Protein: CASRTGTGDGYTF.

This clonotype was detected ten times or more. The chain joins TRBV27 to TRBJ2-4; 8 bases agree with TRBD2. CDR1 is MNHEY and CDR2 is SMNVEV in the germline V gene (reference sequence). The CDR3 runs to 17 residues. The ends lost 2 bases at V and 0 bases at J; junction bases unmatched: 6. The CDR3 region is CASSLDGGGRAKNIQYF. DNA of the CDR3: TGTGCCAGCAGTTTAGACGGGGGGGGCCGAGCCAAAAACATTCAGTACTTC.

This clonotype has a handful of counts. This chain connects TRBV4-2 to TRBJ1-1, with 7 bases that match TRBD1. V was pared by 2 bases and J by 6 bases, with 6 bases of the junction left unmatched. The CDR3 spans 14 residues. Germline V gene data show CDR1 as LGHNA and CDR2 as YNFKEQ. The DNA for the CDR3 is TGTGCCAGCAGCCAACCAGGGGGGGGGCCTGAAGCTTTCTTT. Encoded protein: CASSQPGGGPEAFF.

This clonotype was counted ten times or more. CDR3 amino acids: CASSEARPEGGETQYF. CDR3 DNA sequence: TGTGCCAGCAGTGAAGCGCGACCCGAAGGGGGGGAGACCCAGTACTTC. The chain employs TRBV2 and TRBJ2-5; D possibly matches TRBD1 or TRBD2 (6 bases each). Germline CDR1 and CDR2: SNHLY and FYNNEI. V lost 0 bases, J lost 5 bases, and 16 bases lay in between. There are 16 residues in the CDR3.

This clonotype was recorded many times. The chain has TRBV20-1 and TRBJ1-4, with D perhaps matching TRBD1 (5 bases). CDR3 length: 14 amino acids. The ends were cut back, 6 bases at V and 10 bases at J, with 21 bases in the middle. In germline, CDR1 is DFQATT, CDR2 SNEGSKA (reference sequence). DNA for the CDR3: TGCAGTGCCCCAACCATCGGGCAGGGTGCAAAACTGTTTTTT. As protein: CSAPTIGQGAKLFF.

The chain employs TRBV11-2 and TRBJ2-2; TRBD1 matches at 9 bases. V trimming: 4 bases; J trimming: 1 base; junction bases outside the gene matches: 13. The CDR3 covers 19 residues. From germline, CDR1 is SGHAT and CDR2 FQNNGV. CDR3 coding DNA: TGTGCCAGCAGCTCCCACCAAGGCCAGGGACAGGGGAACACCGGGGAGCTGTTTTTT. Translation gives CASSSHQGQGQGNTGELFF.

This clonotype was counted many times. This chain links TRBV12-3 or TRBV12-4 with TRBJ2-3; no definite D call. Trimming removed 4 bases at V and 6 bases at J, with 5 bases between. The CDR3 totals 11 residues. The CDR3 DNA sequence: TGTGCCAGCAGTTCTGGGGATACGCAGTATTTT. Translated, it gives CASSSGDTQYF.

This chain links TRBV27 with TRBJ2-3; no clear D gene. CDR3 length: 14 residues. CDR1 MNHEY and CDR2 SMNVEV come from the germline V gene (reference sequence). V was shortened by 4 bases and J by 0 bases, with 8 bases between the two germline ends. CDR3 nucleotides: TGTGCCAGCAGTTCTCATTATAGCACAGATACGCAGTATTTT. It codes for CASSSHYSTDTQYF.

This clonotype has just a few counts. The chain joins TRBV20-1 to TRBJ2-2; a possible D gene is TRBD1 (5 bases). CDR1 is DFQATT, CDR2 SNEGSKA, per germline (reference sequence). Trimming removed 0 bases from V and 6 bases from J, with 5 bases in between. The length of the CDR3 is 12 residues. CDR3 coding DNA: TGCAGTGCTAGAGAGGGGCCCGGGGAGCTGTTTTTT. Protein: CSAREGPGELFF.

This clonotype was seen at least ten times. One end of the junction fails to match germline, which may point to a read error. The chain recombines TRBV14 with TRBJ2-5; 8 bases are a match to TRBD1. This CDR3 region has 15 residues. CDR1 is SGHDN and CDR2 is FVKESK in the germline V gene. CDR3 nucleotides: TGTGCCAGCAGCAAAGACAGGGGACCTCAGGAGACCCAGTACTTC. Encoded protein: CASSKDRGPQETQYF.

This clonotype was seen many times. V is TRBV7-2 and J is TRBJ2-3; possible D gene TRBD2, 5 bases. Trimming left V 6 bases short and J 2 bases short, with 9 bases between. The CDR3 has 13 residues. Germline V gene sequence: CDR1 SGHTA, CDR2 FQGNSA. For the CDR3, the DNA is TGTGCCAGCAGTCGGGGTATCACAGATACGCAGTATTTT. Translation: CASSRGITDTQYF.

This clonotype appeared many times. The chain uses TRBV20-1 and TRBJ2-7; TRBD1 matches 8 bases. Germline values: CDR1 DFQATT, CDR2 SNEGSKA (reference sequence). The CDR3 contains 13 residues. Trimming at V came to 5 bases and at J to 5 bases, leaving 8 bases not matched to a gene. CDR3 in DNA: TGCAGTGCTTTCGGACAGGGTCAGGACGAGCAGTACTTC. Its translation is CSAFGQGQDEQYF.

This clonotype was picked up a small number of times. V usage is TRBV29-1 and J usage is TRBJ2-1; the match to TRBD2 covers 12 bases. The CDR3 totals 15 residues. Unmatched junction bases numbered 8, after V lost 5 bases and J lost 6 bases. CDR1 is SQVTM, CDR2 ANQGSEA, per germline. CDR3 sequence reads: CSVNGLAGRVNEQFF. The DNA for the CDR3 is TGCAGCGTTAACGGACTAGCGGGACGGGTCAATGAGCAGTTCTTC.

This clonotype was seen at least ten times. The chain combines TRBV28 with TRBJ2-1; D assignment may be TRBD1 or TRBD2 (6 bases each). CDR1 MDHEN and CDR2 SYDVKM come from the germline V gene. CDR3 length: 12 amino acids. With 6 bases removed from V and 12 bases from J, the gap between germline ends came to 15 bases. The CDR3 DNA reads TGTGCCAGCAGAGAGGGGGTTAGCGGGCAGTTCTTC. It yields the protein CASREGVSGQFF.

In nucleotides, the CDR3 is TGCAGCGTTGAAGGACTCCTCCACACTGAAGCTTTCTTT. This gives the protein CSVEGLLHTEAFF. This sequence joins TRBV29-1 and TRBJ1-1; D is unclear. This CDR3 comprises 13 residues. The V end was cut by 1 base, the J end by 3 bases, with 9 bases between. Germline V gene data show CDR1 as SQVTM and CDR2 as ANQGSEA. Full variable domain (missing parts from reference TRBV29-1 and TRBJ1-1): SAVISQKPSRDICQRGTSLTIQCQVDSQVTMMFWYRQQPGQSLTLIATANQGSEATYESGFVIDKFPISRPNLTFSTLTVSNMSPEDSSIYLCSVEGLLHTEAFFGQGTRLTVV.

This chain uses TRBV4-1 with TRBJ2-7; D may be TRBD1 (5 bases). V was shortened by 3 bases and J by 0 bases, with 18 bases between the two germline ends. Germline V lookup: CDR1 MGHRA, CDR2 YSYEKL. CDR3 size: 17 residues. CDR3 loop: CASSQGPTETTSYEQYF. The CDR3 DNA is TGCGCCAGCAGCCAGGGCCCGACAGAAACAACCTCCTACGAGCAGTACTTC.

In the case of this clonotype: This clone may be a read error of a much larger clone one base away. In nucleotides, the CDR3 is TGTGCCGGCAGTTTATGGGGACAGGGACATCGAGGCTACACCTTC. Residues: CAGSLWGQGHRGYTF. The rearrangement uses TRBV28 and TRBJ1-2; 9 positions match TRBD1. The CDR3 contains 15 residues. Germline V gene sequence: CDR1 MDHEN, CDR2 SYDVKM.